What follows is one T cell receptor (beta chain) and its context. The CDR3 contains 17 residues. V was clipped by 2 bases and J by 1 base, with 17 bases between them. The germline gives CDR1 MGHRA, CDR2 YSYEKL. The method was immunoSEQ multiplex PCR; TCRdb's version includes in-frame clones alone and lacks a portion of them. The sample lists 30,000 to 40,000 clones, under 95% seen once, with 2.4% in the top ten. This entry belongs to a study of T cells in tuberculosis. Time point specified: new active TB diagnosis, blood taken before or within 7 days of starting treatment. The rearrangement links TRBV4-1 to TRBJ1-1; D possibly corresponds to TRBD1 (6 bases). This clonotype was obtained from an adult with tuberculosis. The sequences come from PBMCs, collected at tuberculosis diagnosis. In nucleotides, the CDR3 is TGCGCCAGCAGCCAATTTGGGTCCGGGACAAGGAACACTGAAGCTTTCTTT. This sequence encodes CASSQFGSGTRNTEAFF.